The 24 T cell receptor beta chains below all came from one sample that was sequenced in a study of cytotoxic CD8 clonotypes in ibrutinib-treated CLL (dated by TCRdb to 2020 to 2023). Library generation was performed with the immunoSEQ multiplex PCR assay. The clones in this table, taken by TCRdb from immuneACCESS, are in-frame only. Not every clone is retained; where verified, under half of the shortfall comes from an unresolved V gene, and the cause of the rest is unknown. This sample gives 65,000 to 95,000 clones in total; more than 70% of them show up just once. Clones ranked in the top ten supply approximately 5.4% of the sample. Sequenced material: PBMCs, taken before ibrutinib treatment. The receptors here all came from a human donor with chronic lymphocytic leukemia.

CDR3 nucleotide sequence: TGTGCCAGCAGCAAGGGACCGCTCTATGGCTACACCTTC. Protein product: CASSKGPLYGYTF. This rearrangement joins TRBV6-6 to TRBJ1-2; D is perhaps TRBD1 (5 bases). The CDR3 is 13 amino acids. Looked up from germline, CDR1 is MNHNY and CDR2 is SVGAGI (reference sequence). Trimming stripped 6 bases from V and 4 bases from J, with 12 bases between.

The chain recombines TRBV5-8 with TRBJ1-1; 9 nucleotides agree with TRBD1. CDR3 length: 16 amino acids. V shed 4 bases, J shed 6 bases, and the junction held 13 bases outside the gene matches. CDR1 and CDR2 from the germline V gene are SGHTS and YDEGEE. CDR3 sequence reads: CASSPWDRVREAEAFF. CDR3 nucleotide sequence: TGTGCCAGCAGCCCATGGGACAGGGTACGAGAGGCTGAAGCTTTCTTT.

In its sample, this clone was seen once. This chain joins TRBV7-2 and TRBJ1-2; 10 bases agree with TRBD1. Germline trimming cut 5 bases from V and 8 bases from J; bases unmatched to any gene: 5. Germline V gives CDR1 SGHTA, CDR2 FQGNSA. The CDR3 consists of 13 residues. This CDR3 is CASSAGTGVGYTF. The CDR3 bases are TGTGCCAGCAGCGCGGGGACAGGGGTCGGCTACACCTTC.

V gene TRBV4-2 combines with J gene TRBJ1-1, with D uncertain. The CDR3 runs 16 residues. Germline V gene lookup returns CDR1 LGHNA and CDR2 YNFKEQ. Between the trimmed V and J ends, which lost 2 bases and 4 bases, there was a span of 17 bases. The CDR3, as DNA: TGTGCCAGCAGCCAATCCGAGACAAGAGGCAGCACTGAAGCTTTCTTT. Translation: CASSQSETRGSTEAFF.

The CDR3 region has the DNA TGTGCCAGTAGTCCATGGGCAAGGGAAAAACTGTTTTTT. This encodes CASSPWAREKLFF. The chain is built from TRBV19 and TRBJ1-4; the D is unclear. The CDR3 has 13 residues. Germline V gene data show CDR1 as LNHDA and CDR2 as SQIVND (reference sequence). The V end was cut by 5 bases, the J end by 8 bases, with 12 bases between.

The chain joins TRBV7-9 to TRBJ2-7, with D possibly matching TRBD1 (6 bases). V dropped 2 bases and J dropped 5 bases, with 10 bases sitting between them. The CDR3 is 13 residues long. CDR1 and CDR2 from the germline V gene are SEHNR and FQNEAQ (reference sequence). CDR3 amino acids: CASSLIQGHEQYF. For the CDR3, the DNA is TGTGCCAGCAGCTTAATACAGGGTCACGAGCAGTACTTC.

The J gene is TRBJ2-7, the V gene TRBV6-5, with 7 bases fitting TRBD1. The CDR3 spans 15 residues. With V trimmed by 0 bases and J by 3 bases, 5 bases remained unmatched. From germline, CDR1 is MNHEY and CDR2 SVGAGI. The CDR3 loop reads CASSYSRQGYYEQYF. DNA for the CDR3: TGTGCCAGCAGTTACTCGAGACAGGGATACTACGAGCAGTACTTC.

The CDR3 DNA follows: TGTGCCAGCAGCGTAGAGTTGGGCTACGAGCAGTACTTC. Encoded protein: CASSVELGYEQYF. V gene TRBV9 combines with J gene TRBJ2-7, with no clear D. This CDR3 region has 13 residues. V was shortened by 0 bases and J by 3 bases, with 7 bases between the two germline ends. Per germline, CDR1 SGDLS and CDR2 YYNGEE.

The chain couples TRBV25-1 to TRBJ2-3; possible D gene TRBD1, 5 bases. With 6 bases removed from V and 1 base from J, the gap between germline ends came to 8 bases. There are 13 residues in the CDR3. The germline gives CDR1 MGHDK, CDR2 SYGVNS. In DNA form, the CDR3 reads TGTGCCAGCAGGGGGCCGGGCACAGATACGCAGTATTTT. This gives the protein CASRGPGTDTQYF. Combining the CDR3 with reference TRBV25-1 and TRBJ2-3 gives the whole variable domain EADIYQTPRYLVIGTGKKITLECSQTMGHDKMYWYQQDPGMELHLIHYSYGVNSTEKGDLSSESTVSRIRTEHFPLTLESARPSHTSQYLCASRGPGTDTQYFGPGTRLTVL.

The sample holds a few counts of this clone. This sequence joins TRBV7-2 and TRBJ1-3; 7 positions agree with TRBD1. The CDR3 runs 16 residues. Germline V gene data show CDR1 as SGHTA and CDR2 as FQGNSA. Losses at the gene ends were 5 bases for V and 2 bases for J; bases not matched to a gene: 9. CDR3 in amino acids: CASSRTGRGAGNTIYF. In nucleotides, the CDR3 is TGTGCCAGCAGCCGGACGGGCAGGGGGGCTGGAAACACCATATATTTT.

CDR3 nucleotides: TGTGCCAGCAGCCCGGGGACAGCCTATGGCTACACCTTC. It encodes CASSPGTAYGYTF. The chain employs TRBV7-2 and TRBJ1-2; 7 bases are shared with TRBD1. The germline gives CDR1 SGHTA, CDR2 FQGNSA. The CDR3 spans 13 residues. Germline trimming cut 5 bases from V and 4 bases from J; bases unmatched to any gene: 4. The complete variable domain, with remaining parts taken from reference TRBV7-2 and TRBJ1-2, reads GAGVSQSPSNKVTEKGKDVELRCDPISGHTALYWYRQSLGQGLEFLIYFQGNSAPDKSGLPSDRFSAERTGGSVSTLTIQRTQQEDSAVYLCASSPGTAYGYTFGSGTRLTVV.

This chain joins TRBV27 and TRBJ2-5; perhaps TRBD2 as D (5 bases). Germline V CDR1 and CDR2: MNHEY, SMNVEV (reference sequence). CDR3 size: 13 residues. Trimming cost V 5 bases and J 1 base, with 8 bases left between them. CDR3 amino acids: CASSPEGQETQYF. CDR3 DNA: TGTGCCAGCAGTCCCGAGGGCCAAGAGACCCAGTACTTC.

The rearrangement uses TRBV5-1 and TRBJ2-1, with TRBD2 identical over 9 bases. Looked up from germline, CDR1 is SGHRS and CDR2 is YFSETQ. With 0 bases clipped from V and 4 bases from J, the junction kept 8 bases outside the gene matches. The CDR3 has 17 residues. The CDR3 DNA is TGCGCCAGCAGCTTGGAACCGACTAGCGGCGCATACAATGAGCAGTTCTTC. This translates into CASSLEPTSGAYNEQFF.

The chain employs TRBV28 and TRBJ1-1; unclear D gene. CDR3 length: 13 amino acids. In germline, CDR1 is MDHEN, CDR2 SYDVKM. Trimming pared 6 bases from V and 8 bases from J, leaving 16 bases between. This CDR3 reads CASRTSMRNEAFF. The CDR3 DNA follows: TGTGCCAGCAGGACTTCCATGAGAAACGAAGCTTTCTTT.

The J gene is TRBJ1-2, the V gene TRBV9; D ambiguous. The CDR3 has 14 amino acids. From germline, CDR1 is SGDLS and CDR2 YYNGEE. The V end lost 0 bases, the J end lost 8 bases, and 14 bases lay between the germline ends. The CDR3 sequence: CASSVVSSLGGYTF. CDR3 coding DNA: TGTGCCAGCAGCGTAGTGTCCTCCCTCGGAGGCTACACCTTC.

The chain joins TRBV18 to TRBJ1-3; TRBD1 is a possible D gene (6 bases). The CDR3 extends over 16 amino acids. In germline, CDR1 is KGHSH, CDR2 LQKENI. Trimming cost V 5 bases and J 1 base, with 15 bases left between them. CDR3 residues: CASSGGLQGSGNTIYF. Written as DNA, the CDR3 is TGTGCCAGCTCAGGAGGTTTACAGGGATCTGGAAACACCATATATTTT.

The chain carries TRBV2 and TRBJ2-3, with unresolved D. Germline CDR1 is SNHLY and CDR2 is FYNNEI. CDR3 size: 13 residues. The germline V and J ends were trimmed by 6 bases and 2 bases, with 9 bases remaining between them. For the CDR3, the DNA is TGTGCCAGCAGCCCCGCCTTCACAGATACGCAGTATTTT. Translating gives CASSPAFTDTQYF.

The gene calls are TRBV5-8 and TRBJ2-1; TRBD2 might be the D (5 bases). Germline V lookup: CDR1 SGHTS, CDR2 YDEGEE. Trimming left V 0 bases short and J 7 bases short, with 17 bases between. The CDR3 consists of 16 residues. Here the CDR3 reads CASSLGSGTPKNEQFF. The CDR3 bases are TGTGCCAGCAGCTTGGGAAGCGGCACCCCGAAGAATGAGCAGTTCTTC.

This clone showed up just once. The rearrangement uses TRBV14 and TRBJ2-6; 11 nucleotides align to TRBD2. The CDR3 sequence is 18 residues long. Germline V gives CDR1 SGHDN, CDR2 FVKESK. V lost 3 bases to trimming and J lost 1 base; unmatched junction nucleotides: 5. Written as DNA, the CDR3 is TGTGCCAGCAGCCAGTATAGCGGGAGGGGTTCTGGGGCCAACGTCCTGACTTTC. Its translation: CASSQYSGRGSGANVLTF. Complete variable domain (other parts from reference TRBV14 and TRBJ2-6): EAGVTQFPSHSVIEKGQTVTLRCDPISGHDNLYWYRRVMGKEIKFLLHFVKESKQDESGMPNNRFLAERTGGTYSTLKVQPAELEDSGVYFCASSQYSGRGSGANVLTFGAGSRLTVL.

This chain connects TRBV9 to TRBJ1-1; D gene unclear. CDR1 is SGDLS, CDR2 YYNGEE, per germline. CDR3 length: 14 amino acids. V shed 0 bases and J shed 0 bases, with 6 bases lying between them. DNA for the CDR3: TGTGCCAGCAGCGTAGGGAACCTGAACACTGAAGCTTTCTTT. The encoded protein is CASSVGNLNTEAFF.

This clone was seen a single time. This sequence joins TRBV18 and TRBJ2-7, with 7 bases that match TRBD1. The germline gives CDR1 KGHSH, CDR2 LQKENI. The CDR3 is made up of 15 amino acids. V dropped 4 bases and J dropped 0; count of bases not matched to a gene: 6. For the CDR3, the DNA is TGTGCCAGCTCACAGACAGGGAGTATCTCCTACGAGCAGTACTTC. This encodes CASSQTGSISYEQYF.

This clone was seen a single time. The genes are TRBV7-2 and TRBJ1-4; D possibly corresponds to TRBD1 (5 bases). The germline gives CDR1 SGHTA, CDR2 FQGNSA. The CDR3 is 13 residues long. Trimming left V 5 bases short and J 6 bases short, with 10 bases between. The CDR3 nucleotides are TGTGCCAGCAGCCCGGACACTTATGAAAAACTGTTTTTT. Protein product: CASSPDTYEKLFF.

V is TRBV28 and J is TRBJ2-7; maybe TRBD1 (5 bases). V lost 2 bases to trimming and J lost 6 bases, with 17 bases between them. The CDR3 is 15 residues long. The germline V gene has CDR1 MDHEN and CDR2 SYDVKM. The CDR3 DNA follows: TGTGCCAGCAGTTTAAGCAGGGCCGGGTTAGGCGAGCAGTACTTC. The encoded protein is CASSLSRAGLGEQYF.

The chain uses TRBV27 and TRBJ2-5; the D is unclear. There are 13 residues in the CDR3. Per the germline V gene, CDR1 is MNHEY and CDR2 is SMNVEV (reference sequence). Trimming removed 2 bases at V and 7 bases at J, with 11 bases between. The CDR3 coding sequence is TGTGCCAGCAGTTTACTTCAATCCGGGACCCAGTACTTC. This codes for CASSLLQSGTQYF.